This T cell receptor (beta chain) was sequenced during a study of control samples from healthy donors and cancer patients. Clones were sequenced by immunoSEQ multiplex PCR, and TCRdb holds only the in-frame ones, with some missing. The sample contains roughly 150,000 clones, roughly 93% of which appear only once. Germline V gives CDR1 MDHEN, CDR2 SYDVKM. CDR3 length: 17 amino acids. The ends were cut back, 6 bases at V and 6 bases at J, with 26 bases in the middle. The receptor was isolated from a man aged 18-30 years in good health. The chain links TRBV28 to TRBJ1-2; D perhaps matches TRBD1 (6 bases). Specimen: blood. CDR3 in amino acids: CASRHHFVRQEDHGYTF. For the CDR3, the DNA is TGTGCCAGCAGGCACCACTTCGTGCGACAGGAAGATCATGGCTACACCTTC.